The 7 T cell receptor beta chains below were found in one sample sequenced in a study of Graves' ophthalmopathy and Graves' hyperthyroidism. The sequenced template was RNA, covering the TCR beta CDR3 region. An opening RT-PCR round employed HTBI primers and preceded a second-round multiplex PCR. From the multiplex PCR reads, TCRdb called clonotypes with MiXCR, one entry per CDR3 protein. The repertoire holds 650,000 to 900,000 distinct CDR3 sequences, with approximately 40% as singletons. Sequencing was carried out using peripheral blood. The receptors come from an adult man with Graves' ophthalmopathy.

V gene TRBV7-9 combines with J gene TRBJ1-1, with 8 positions matching TRBD1. The CDR3 is 12 amino acids. Germline V gene data show CDR1 as SEHNR and CDR2 as FQNEAQ (reference sequence). V lost 1 base, J lost 10 bases, and 2 bases stayed unmatched. The CDR3 region is CASSLEQGGAFF. The CDR3 bases are TGTGCCAGCAGCTTAGAACAGGGGGGAGCTTTCTTT. The variable domain in full, with the rest retrieved from reference TRBV7-9 and TRBJ1-1, is DTGVSQNPRHKITKRGQNVTFRCDPISEHNRLYWYRQTLGQGPEFLTYFQNEAQLEKSRLLSDRFSAERPKGSFSTLEIQRTEQGDSAMYLCASSLEQGGAFFGQGTRLTVV.

The count of this clonotype is one. The J gene is TRBJ1-1, the V gene TRBV11-2; 11 bases line up with TRBD1. Germline V lookup: CDR1 SGHAT, CDR2 FQNNGV. This CDR3 is 17 amino acids long. The ends lost 5 bases at V and 3 bases at J; junction bases unmatched: 11. CDR3 bases: TGTGCCAGCAGCGGGGACAGGGGGGTGAAGGTTGACACTGAAGCTTTCTTT. It yields the protein CASSGDRGVKVDTEAFF. The entire variable domain, with the rest obtained from reference TRBV11-2 and TRBJ1-1, is as follows: EAGVAQSPRYKIIEKRQSVAFWCNPISGHATLYWYQQILGQGPKLLIQFQNNGVVDDSQLPKDRFSAERLKGVDSTLKIQPAKLEDSAVYLCASSGDRGVKVDTEAFFGQGTRLTVV.

CDR3 region: CASSFFSGRAGTQYF. In DNA, the CDR3 is TGTGCCAGCAGCTTCTTTAGCGGGAGGGCCGGGACCCAGTACTTC. V gene TRBV5-4 combines with J gene TRBJ2-5; 11 bases align to TRBD2. V dropped 2 bases and J dropped 7; count of bases not matched to a gene: 7. The CDR3 is 15 amino acids. Per the germline V gene, CDR1 is SGHNT and CDR2 is YYREEE (reference sequence).

This sequence joins TRBV19 and TRBJ2-3, with D perhaps matching TRBD1 (5 bases). This CDR3 spans 12 amino acids. V lost 5 bases and J lost 6, with 9 bases in between. Germline CDR1 and CDR2: LNHDA and SQIVND (reference sequence). The CDR3 DNA follows: TGTGCCAGTAGTCAGGGTTGGGATACGCAGTATTTT. This codes for CASSQGWDTQYF.

The rearrangement uses TRBV14 and TRBJ2-7; D gene uncertain. The CDR3 covers 13 residues. The germline V and J ends were trimmed by 0 bases and 9 bases, with 12 bases remaining between them. Germline CDR1 reads SGHDN; CDR2 reads FVKESK. The CDR3 DNA follows: TGTGCCAGCAGCCAAGATGGCACAGATACGCAGTACTTC. Protein: CASSQDGTDTQYF.

The table lists this clonotype with many counts. The chain uses TRBV7-9 and TRBJ2-2, with 10 bases identical to TRBD2. V trimming: 5 bases; J trimming: 5 bases; junction bases outside the gene matches: 2. CDR1 and CDR2 from the germline V gene are SEHNR and FQNEAQ (reference sequence). This CDR3 is 14 amino acids long. CDR3 protein: CASSRGLATGELFF. The CDR3 bases are TGTGCCAGCAGCCGGGGACTAGCGACCGGGGAGCTGTTTTTT.

This clonotype was seen a few times. The junction shows a germline mismatch at one end, possibly a read error. The gene calls are TRBV10-3 and TRBJ1-1; 10 bases are shared with TRBD1. CDR3 length: 14 amino acids. In germline, CDR1 is ENHRY, CDR2 SYGVKD. The CDR3 DNA is TGTGCCAGCAGTCGGACAGGGGGAAGCACTGAAGCTTTCTTT. This gives the protein CASSRTGGSTEAFF.